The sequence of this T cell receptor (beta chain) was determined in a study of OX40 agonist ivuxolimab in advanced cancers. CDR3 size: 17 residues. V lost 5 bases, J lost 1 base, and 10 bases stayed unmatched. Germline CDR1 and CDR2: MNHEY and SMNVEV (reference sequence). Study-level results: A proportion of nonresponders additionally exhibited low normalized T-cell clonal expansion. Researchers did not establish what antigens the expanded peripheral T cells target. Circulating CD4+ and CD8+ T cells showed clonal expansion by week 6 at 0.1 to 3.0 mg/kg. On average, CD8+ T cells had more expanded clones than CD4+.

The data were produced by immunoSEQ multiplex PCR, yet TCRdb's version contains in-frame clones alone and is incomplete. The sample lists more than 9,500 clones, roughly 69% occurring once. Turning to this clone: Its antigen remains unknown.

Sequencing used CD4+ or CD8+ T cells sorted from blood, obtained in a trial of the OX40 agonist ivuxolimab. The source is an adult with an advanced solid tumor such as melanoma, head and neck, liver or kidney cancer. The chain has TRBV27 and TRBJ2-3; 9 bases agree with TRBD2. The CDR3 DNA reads TGTGCCAGCAGTCCCTCTCTCGAGCGGGGGGGCACAGATACGCAGTATTTT. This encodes CASSPSLERGGTDTQYF.